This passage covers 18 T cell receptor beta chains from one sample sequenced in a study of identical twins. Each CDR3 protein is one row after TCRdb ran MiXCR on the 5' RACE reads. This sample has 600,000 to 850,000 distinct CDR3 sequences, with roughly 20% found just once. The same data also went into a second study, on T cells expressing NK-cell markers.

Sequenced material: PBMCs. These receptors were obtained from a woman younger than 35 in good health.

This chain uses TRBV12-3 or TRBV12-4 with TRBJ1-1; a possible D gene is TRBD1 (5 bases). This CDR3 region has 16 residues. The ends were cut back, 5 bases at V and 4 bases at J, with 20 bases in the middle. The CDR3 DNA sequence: TGTGCCAGCAGTAATTGGGGACGGCGGTGGGGCACTGAAGCTTTCTTT. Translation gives CASSNWGRRWGTEAFF.

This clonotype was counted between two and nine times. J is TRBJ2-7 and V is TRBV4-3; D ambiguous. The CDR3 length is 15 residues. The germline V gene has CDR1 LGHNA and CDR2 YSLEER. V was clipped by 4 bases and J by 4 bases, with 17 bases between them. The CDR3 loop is CASSRLAEIGYEQYF. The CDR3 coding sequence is TGCGCCAGCAGCCGCCTTGCGGAGATCGGGTACGAGCAGTACTTC.

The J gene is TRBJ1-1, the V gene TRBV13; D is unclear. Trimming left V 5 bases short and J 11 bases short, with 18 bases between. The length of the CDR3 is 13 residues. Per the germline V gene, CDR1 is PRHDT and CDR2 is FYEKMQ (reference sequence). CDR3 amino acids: CASSHRTYKTAFF. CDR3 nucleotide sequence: TGTGCCAGCAGCCATCGGACCTACAAGACGGCTTTCTTT.

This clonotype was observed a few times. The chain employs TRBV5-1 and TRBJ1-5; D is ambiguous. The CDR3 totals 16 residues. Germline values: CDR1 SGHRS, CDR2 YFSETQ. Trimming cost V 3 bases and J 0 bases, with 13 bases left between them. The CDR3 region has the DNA TGCGCCAGCAGCTCTCGGCCTTACCCTAGCAATCAGCCCCAGCATTTT. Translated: CASSSRPYPSNQPQHF. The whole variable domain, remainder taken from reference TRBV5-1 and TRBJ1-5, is KAGVTQTPRYLIKTRGQQVTLSCSPISGHRSVSWYQQTPGQGLQFLFEYFSETQRNKGNFPGRFSGRQFSNSRSEMNVSTLELGDSALYLCASSSRPYPSNQPQHFGDGTRLSIL.

Written as DNA, the CDR3 is TGTGCCAGCAGCTTAACGTTCACGAGTCAAGCCCAGTACTTC. Its protein product is CASSLTFTSQAQYF. The chain employs TRBV7-3 and TRBJ2-5; D ambiguous. Germline assignment: CDR1 SGHTA and CDR2 FQGTGA. The CDR3 is 14 amino acids. Trimming pared 0 bases from V and 9 bases from J, leaving 14 bases between.

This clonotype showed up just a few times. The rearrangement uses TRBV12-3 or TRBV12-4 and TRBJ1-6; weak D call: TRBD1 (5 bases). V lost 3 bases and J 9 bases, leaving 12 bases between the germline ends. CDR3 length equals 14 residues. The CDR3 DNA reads TGTGCCAGCAGTTTTCAGGGAAACGGTTCACCCCTCCACTTT. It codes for CASSFQGNGSPLHF.

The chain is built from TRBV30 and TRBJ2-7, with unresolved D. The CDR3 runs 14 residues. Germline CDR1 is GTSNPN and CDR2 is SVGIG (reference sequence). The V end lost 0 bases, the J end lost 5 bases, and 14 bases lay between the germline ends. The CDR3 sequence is CAWSVTSAVNEQYF. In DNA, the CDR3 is TGTGCCTGGAGTGTAACGTCGGCAGTCAACGAGCAGTACTTC.

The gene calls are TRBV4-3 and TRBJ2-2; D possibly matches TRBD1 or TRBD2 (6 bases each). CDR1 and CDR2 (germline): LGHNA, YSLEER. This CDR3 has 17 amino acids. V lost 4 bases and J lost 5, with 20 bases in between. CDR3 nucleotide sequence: TGCGCCAGCAGCCCAAACAGGGTTAACGGAGGGACCGGGGAGCTGTTTTTT. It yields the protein CASSPNRVNGGTGELFF.

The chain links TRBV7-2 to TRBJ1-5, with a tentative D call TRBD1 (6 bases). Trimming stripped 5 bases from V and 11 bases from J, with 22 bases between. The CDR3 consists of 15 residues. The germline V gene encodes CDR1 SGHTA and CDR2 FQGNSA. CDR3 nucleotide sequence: TGTGCCAGCAGCACCACAGGGTACCCTTCAGAGGCCCAGCATTTT. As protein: CASSTTGYPSEAQHF.

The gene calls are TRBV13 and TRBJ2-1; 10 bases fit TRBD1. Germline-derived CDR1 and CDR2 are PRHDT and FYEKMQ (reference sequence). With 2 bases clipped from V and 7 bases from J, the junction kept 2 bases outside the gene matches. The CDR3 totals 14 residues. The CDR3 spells CASSLRGQGNEQFF. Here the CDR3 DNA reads TGTGCCAGCAGCTTAAGGGGACAGGGGAATGAGCAGTTCTTC.

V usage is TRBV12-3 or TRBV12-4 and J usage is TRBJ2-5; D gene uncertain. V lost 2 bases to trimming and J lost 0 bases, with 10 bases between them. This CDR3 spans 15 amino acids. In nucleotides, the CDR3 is TGTGCCAGCAGTTTACGCCAGCCGTACCAAGAGACCCAGTACTTC. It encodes CASSLRQPYQETQYF.

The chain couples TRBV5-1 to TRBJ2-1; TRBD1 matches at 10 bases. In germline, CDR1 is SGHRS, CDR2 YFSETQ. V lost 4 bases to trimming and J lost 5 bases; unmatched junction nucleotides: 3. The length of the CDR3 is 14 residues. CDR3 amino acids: CASSRDRGDNEQFF. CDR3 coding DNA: TGCGCCAGCAGCCGGGACAGGGGCGACAATGAGCAGTTCTTC.

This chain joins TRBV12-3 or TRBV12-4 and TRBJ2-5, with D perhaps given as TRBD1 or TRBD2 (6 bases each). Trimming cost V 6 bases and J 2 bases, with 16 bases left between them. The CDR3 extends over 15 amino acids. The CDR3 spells CASSAPRRGQETQYF. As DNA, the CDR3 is TGTGCCAGCAGCGCACCCAGGAGGGGGCAAGAGACCCAGTACTTC.

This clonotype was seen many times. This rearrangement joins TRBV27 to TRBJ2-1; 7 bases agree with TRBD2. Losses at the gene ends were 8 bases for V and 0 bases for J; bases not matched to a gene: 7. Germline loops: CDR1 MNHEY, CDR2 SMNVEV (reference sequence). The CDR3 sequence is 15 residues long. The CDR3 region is CASRQAGISYNEQFF. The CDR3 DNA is TGTGCCAGCCGTCAAGCGGGAATCTCCTACAATGAGCAGTTCTTC.

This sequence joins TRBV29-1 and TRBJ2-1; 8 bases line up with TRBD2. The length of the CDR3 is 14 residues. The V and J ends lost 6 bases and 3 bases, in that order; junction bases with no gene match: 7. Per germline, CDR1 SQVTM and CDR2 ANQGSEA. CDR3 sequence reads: CSVIRGGVYNEQFF. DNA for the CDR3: TGCAGCGTGATACGGGGGGGCGTCTACAATGAGCAGTTCTTC.

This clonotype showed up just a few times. The CDR3 loop is CASMVAGYTEAFF. The CDR3 bases are TGTGCCAGCATGGTGGCAGGATACACTGAAGCTTTCTTT. The chain carries TRBV7-2 and TRBJ1-1; D gene uncertain. The CDR3 has 13 residues. Trimming took off 7 bases at V and 3 bases at J, with 12 bases between the two ends. CDR1 SGHTA and CDR2 FQGNSA come from the germline V gene.

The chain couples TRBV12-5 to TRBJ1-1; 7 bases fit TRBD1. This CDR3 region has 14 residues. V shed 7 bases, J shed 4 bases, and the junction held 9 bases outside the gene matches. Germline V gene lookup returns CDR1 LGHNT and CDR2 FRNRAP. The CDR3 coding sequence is TGTGCTAGTGCCCAGGGGGGATGGAGCACTGAAGCTTTCTTT. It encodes CASAQGGWSTEAFF. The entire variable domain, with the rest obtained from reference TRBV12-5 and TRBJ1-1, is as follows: DARVTQTPRHKVTEMGQEVTMRCQPILGHNTVFWYRQTMMQGLELLAYFRNRAPLDDSGMPKDRFSAEMPDATLATLKIQPSEPRDSAVYFCASAQGGWSTEAFFGQGTRLTVV.

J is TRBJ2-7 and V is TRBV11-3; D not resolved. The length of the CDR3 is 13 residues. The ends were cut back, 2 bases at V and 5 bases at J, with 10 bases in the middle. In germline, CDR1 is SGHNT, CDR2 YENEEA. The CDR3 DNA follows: TGTGCCAGCAGCTTACTCCCCGGGCACGAGCAGTACTTC. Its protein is CASSLLPGHEQYF.